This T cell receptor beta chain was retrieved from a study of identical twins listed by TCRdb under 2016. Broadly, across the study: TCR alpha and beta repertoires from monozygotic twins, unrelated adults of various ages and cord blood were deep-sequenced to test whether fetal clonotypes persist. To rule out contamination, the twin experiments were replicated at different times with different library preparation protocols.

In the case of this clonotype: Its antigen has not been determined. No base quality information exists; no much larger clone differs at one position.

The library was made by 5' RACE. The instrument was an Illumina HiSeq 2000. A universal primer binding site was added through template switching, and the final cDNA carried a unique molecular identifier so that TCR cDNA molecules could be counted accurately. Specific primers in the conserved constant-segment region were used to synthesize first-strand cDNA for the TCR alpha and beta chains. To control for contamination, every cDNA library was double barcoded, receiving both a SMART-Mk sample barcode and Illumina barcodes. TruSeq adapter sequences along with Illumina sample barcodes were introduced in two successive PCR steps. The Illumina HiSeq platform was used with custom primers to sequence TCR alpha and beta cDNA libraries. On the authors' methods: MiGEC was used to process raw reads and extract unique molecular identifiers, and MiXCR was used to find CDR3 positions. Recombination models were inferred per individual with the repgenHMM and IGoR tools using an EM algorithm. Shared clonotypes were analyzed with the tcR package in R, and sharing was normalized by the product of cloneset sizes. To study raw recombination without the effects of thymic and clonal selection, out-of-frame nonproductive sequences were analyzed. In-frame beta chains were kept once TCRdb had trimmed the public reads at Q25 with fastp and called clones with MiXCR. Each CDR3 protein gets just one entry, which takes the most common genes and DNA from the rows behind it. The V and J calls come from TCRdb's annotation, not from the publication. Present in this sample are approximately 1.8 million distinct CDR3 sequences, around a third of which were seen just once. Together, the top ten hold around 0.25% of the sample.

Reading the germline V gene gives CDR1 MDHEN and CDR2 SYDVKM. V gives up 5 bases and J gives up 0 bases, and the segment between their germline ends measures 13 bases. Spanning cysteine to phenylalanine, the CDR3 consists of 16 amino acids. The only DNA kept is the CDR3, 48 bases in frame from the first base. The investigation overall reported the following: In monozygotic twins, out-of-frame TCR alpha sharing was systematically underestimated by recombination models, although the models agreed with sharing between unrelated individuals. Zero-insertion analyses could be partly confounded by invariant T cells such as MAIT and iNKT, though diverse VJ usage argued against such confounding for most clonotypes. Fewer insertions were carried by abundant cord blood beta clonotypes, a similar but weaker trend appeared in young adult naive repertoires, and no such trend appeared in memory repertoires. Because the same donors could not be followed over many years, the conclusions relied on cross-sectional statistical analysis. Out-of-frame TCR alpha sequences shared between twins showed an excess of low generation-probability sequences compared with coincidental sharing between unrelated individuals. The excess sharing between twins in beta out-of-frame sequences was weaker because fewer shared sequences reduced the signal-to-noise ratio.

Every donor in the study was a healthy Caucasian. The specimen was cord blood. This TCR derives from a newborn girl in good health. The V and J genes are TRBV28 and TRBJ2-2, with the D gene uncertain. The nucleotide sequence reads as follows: TGTGCCAGCAGTCTACGACTGTTCGCGAACACCGGGGAGCTGTTTTTT. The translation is CASSLRLFANTGELFF.